Each of the 24 T cell receptor beta chains below was sequenced from the same sample in a study of cytomegalovirus exposure and HLA in healthy donors. 60 Vbeta and 13 Jbeta primers were used in PCR. Produced via immunoSEQ multiplex PCR; TCRdb's table is partial and in-frame only. The sample includes 65,000 to 85,000 clones, roughly 82% of them seen just once. The sequenced material came from PBMCs. Receptors originate from a male donor in good health and CMV-seropositive.

The chain recombines TRBV19 with TRBJ1-2, with 7 positions matching TRBD1. Losses at the gene ends were 3 bases for V and 1 base for J; bases not matched to a gene: 5. The germline gives CDR1 LNHDA, CDR2 SQIVND (reference sequence). The CDR3 contains 15 residues. The CDR3 loop is CASSIRQGVNYGYTF. The CDR3 region has the DNA TGTGCCAGTAGTATCCGACAGGGCGTTAACTATGGCTACACCTTC.

V is TRBV7-2 and J is TRBJ2-7; D may be TRBD2 (5 bases). The V gene lost 8 bases and the J gene lost 3 bases, with 20 bases spanning the gap. The V gene's germline CDR1 is SGHTA and CDR2 FQGNSA. The CDR3 covers 15 residues. For the CDR3, the DNA is TGTGCCAGCCGCCTTTGGGAGAACCCACTCTACGAGCAGTACTTC. Its protein is CASRLWENPLYEQYF.

The gene calls are TRBV2 and TRBJ2-3, with 14 bases identical to TRBD2. CDR1 and CDR2 (germline): SNHLY, FYNNEI. CDR3 length equals 17 residues. The V and J ends lost 6 bases and 1 base, in that order; junction bases with no gene match: 6. The CDR3 loop is CASRAGLAGVGTDTQYF. CDR3 nucleotide sequence: TGTGCCAGCAGAGCGGGACTAGCGGGAGTCGGCACAGATACGCAGTATTTT.

V and J are TRBV6-1 and TRBJ1-1; a weak D match, TRBD1 (5 bases). Germline CDR1 and CDR2: MNHNS and SASEGT. The V gene lost 4 bases and the J gene lost 0 bases, with 21 bases spanning the gap. CDR3 length: 18 residues. The CDR3 loop reads CASSANIGGKSMNTEAFF. The CDR3 DNA is TGTGCCAGCAGTGCCAATATTGGGGGGAAATCGATGAACACTGAAGCTTTCTTT.

This CDR3 is CASRVGTGGPDTQYF. CDR3 bases: TGTGCCAGCAGGGTAGGGACAGGGGGCCCAGATACGCAGTATTTT. The chain joins TRBV2 to TRBJ2-3; 12 bases map to TRBD1. Losses at the gene ends were 6 bases for V and 4 bases for J; bases not matched to a gene: 5. Germline V CDR1 and CDR2: SNHLY, FYNNEI. The CDR3 covers 15 residues.

This chain links TRBV20-1 with TRBJ2-1; 8 positions match TRBD2. Germline V lookup: CDR1 DFQATT, CDR2 SNEGSKA (reference sequence). The J segment lost 16 bases and the V segment lost 6 bases, leaving 11 bases of the junction unmatched. The CDR3 has 11 residues. In DNA form, the CDR3 reads TGCAGTGCAAGACCGACTAGCGATCTTTTCTTC. Its protein product is CSARPTSDLFF.

The chain employs TRBV30 and TRBJ2-1; D is undetermined. Germline V CDR1 and CDR2: GTSNPN, SVGIG (reference sequence). Trimming removed 4 bases at V and 6 bases at J, with 16 bases between. This CDR3 contains 14 residues. The CDR3 here is CAWKWSGAINEQFF. The CDR3 nucleotides read TGTGCCTGGAAGTGGTCCGGAGCGATCAATGAGCAGTTCTTC.

V gene TRBV18 combines with J gene TRBJ2-7, with 13 bases matching TRBD2. The length of the CDR3 is 17 residues. The junction had 4 bases not matched to a gene; V was cut back by 0 bases and J by 2 bases. Per the germline V gene, CDR1 is KGHSH and CDR2 is LQKENI. The CDR3 protein is CASSPPGLAGPPYEQYF. CDR3 nucleotide sequence: TGTGCCAGCTCACCACCGGGACTAGCGGGACCTCCCTACGAGCAGTACTTC.

V usage is TRBV19 and J usage is TRBJ1-5, with 9 bases matching TRBD1. Trimming at V came to 7 bases and at J to 3 bases, leaving 7 bases not matched to a gene. The CDR3 runs to 15 residues. The germline V gene has CDR1 LNHDA and CDR2 SQIVND (reference sequence). CDR3 sequence: CASTRDRVFNQPQHF. The CDR3 DNA reads as TGTGCCAGTACGCGGGACAGGGTATTCAATCAGCCCCAGCATTTT.

This clone has a handful of counts. V gene TRBV7-9 combines with J gene TRBJ1-1; 7 bases map to TRBD1. The CDR3 spans 15 residues. Unmatched junction bases numbered 8, after V lost 5 bases and J lost 2 bases. Germline lookup yields CDR1 SEHNR and CDR2 FQNEAQ (reference sequence). The CDR3 DNA is TGTGCCAGCAGCGTTATCAGGGGGGTCAACACTGAAGCTTTCTTT. Translation: CASSVIRGVNTEAFF.

The CDR3 bases are TGTGCCAGCAGCCTTATCGCAGGGGACTACGAGCAGTACTTC. This gives the protein CASSLIAGDYEQYF. The chain employs TRBV11-3 and TRBJ2-7, with TRBD1 as a possible D gene (6 bases). Per the germline V gene, CDR1 is SGHNT and CDR2 is YENEEA. V lost 5 bases, J lost 3 bases, and 14 bases lay in between. The CDR3 is made up of 14 amino acids.

This sequence joins TRBV14 and TRBJ1-4, with 7 bases fitting TRBD1. The CDR3 is made up of 15 amino acids. From germline, CDR1 is SGHDN and CDR2 FVKESK. The junction had 7 bases not matched to a gene; V was cut back by 4 bases and J by 5 bases. CDR3 nucleotide sequence: TGTGCCAGCAGCCCGACCGGGACAGCAAATGAAAAACTGTTTTTT. It specifies CASSPTGTANEKLFF.

Concerning this clone itself: Relative to the germline gene, one junction end is altered; a read error may explain this. The chain links TRBV19 to TRBJ2-7; 9 nucleotides agree with TRBD1. The CDR3 loop spans 15 amino acids. Germline CDR1 reads LNHDA; CDR2 reads SQIVND (reference sequence). CDR3 sequence reads: CASSIYGTGSSEQYF. In DNA, the CDR3 is TGTGCCAGTAGTATCTACGGGACAGGGTCCTCCGAGCAGTACTTC.

The chain uses TRBV4-1 and TRBJ2-6; 10 bases agree with TRBD1. CDR1 is MGHRA and CDR2 is YSYEKL in the germline V gene. With V trimmed by 2 bases and J by 5 bases, 9 bases remained unmatched. This CDR3 has 18 residues. The CDR3 DNA sequence: TGCGCCAGCAGCCAACCGACAGGGGGCAACGTTAGGGCCAACGTCCTGACTTTC. This codes for CASSQPTGGNVRANVLTF.

The rearrangement joins TRBV4-1 to TRBJ2-7, with TRBD2 identical over 13 bases. Germline loops: CDR1 MGHRA, CDR2 YSYEKL. The J segment lost 4 bases and the V segment lost 0 bases, leaving 3 bases of the junction unmatched. CDR3 length: 16 amino acids. This chain's CDR3 is CASSQEWTSGRYEQYF. The CDR3 DNA follows: TGCGCCAGCAGCCAAGAGTGGACTAGCGGGAGATACGAGCAGTACTTC.

CDR3 protein: CASSRTPTGDTDTQYF. In nucleotides, the CDR3 is TGTGCCAGCAGCCGGACACCAACGGGGGACACAGATACGCAGTATTTT. The chain has TRBV7-2 and TRBJ2-3, with a tentative D call TRBD2 (6 bases). The V gene lost 5 bases and the J gene lost 2 bases, with 17 bases spanning the gap. The germline gives CDR1 SGHTA, CDR2 FQGNSA. This CDR3 is 16 amino acids long.

The chain has TRBV27 and TRBJ2-7, with a tentative D call TRBD1 (6 bases). Trimming removed 5 bases at V and 2 bases at J, with 10 bases between. Germline CDR1 and CDR2: MNHEY and SMNVEV (reference sequence). The CDR3 has 13 amino acids. CDR3 DNA: TGTGCCAGCAGTAAGACAGGAGCCTACGAGCAGTACTTC. Protein sequence: CASSKTGAYEQYF.

This clone has a handful of counts. This rearrangement joins TRBV19 to TRBJ2-2; unclear D gene. Germline CDR1 reads LNHDA; CDR2 reads SQIVND (reference sequence). The CDR3 runs to 15 residues. V lost 0 bases and J 5 bases, leaving 10 bases between the germline ends. The CDR3 loop is CASSIDQPGTGELFF. The CDR3 nucleotides are TGTGCCAGTAGTATAGATCAACCCGGGACCGGGGAGCTGTTTTTT.

The rearrangement joins TRBV7-3 to TRBJ2-1; 12 positions agree with TRBD2. Germline CDR1 is SGHTA and CDR2 is FQGTGA. The V segment lost 2 bases and the J segment 7 bases; nucleotides outside the gene matches: 3. There are 15 residues in the CDR3. The CDR3, as DNA: TGTGCCAGCAGCTTACAACTAGCGGGGGGAAATGAGCAGTTCTTC. Its translation is CASSLQLAGGNEQFF. Complete variable domain (other parts from reference TRBV7-3 and TRBJ2-1): GAGVSQTPSNKVTEKGKYVELRCDPISGHTALYWYRQSLGQGPEFLIYFQGTGAADDSGLPNDRFFAVRPEGSVSTLKIQRTERGDSAVYLCASSLQLAGGNEQFFGPGTRLTVL.

This clone is labeled medium-sized. J is TRBJ1-1 and V is TRBV19, with 7 bases aligning to TRBD1. Trimming took 2 bases from V and 4 from J; bases not matched to a gene: 16. Germline-derived CDR1 and CDR2 are LNHDA and SQIVND (reference sequence). The CDR3 is made up of 18 amino acids. The CDR3 nucleotides read TGTGCCAGTAGTATACACGGGAGCAGGGGGTCTCGGGGCACTGAAGCTTTCTTT. It is translated as CASSIHGSRGSRGTEAFF.

The chain has TRBV18 and TRBJ2-1; 8 bases fit TRBD1. This CDR3 spans 15 amino acids. V lost 6 bases, J lost 5 bases, and 9 bases stayed unmatched. Per the germline V gene, CDR1 is KGHSH and CDR2 is LQKENI. As DNA, the CDR3 is TGTGCCAGCTCCCCGGGACAGGTAAATAACAATGAGCAGTTCTTC. Protein sequence: CASSPGQVNNNEQFF.

This clone was detected only once. This chain links TRBV6-5 with TRBJ2-7; 7 nucleotides line up with TRBD1. The CDR3 contains 13 residues. Germline CDR1 MNHEY, CDR2 SVGAGI. The junction had 5 bases not matched to a gene; V was cut back by 6 bases and J by 3 bases. CDR3 in amino acids: CASSRGQSYEQYF. CDR3 nucleotides: TGTGCCAGCAGCCGGGGACAGAGCTACGAGCAGTACTTC.

The chain carries TRBV7-3 and TRBJ1-1; no firm D call. V lost 0 bases, J lost 3 bases, and 8 bases lay in between. CDR1 SGHTA and CDR2 FQGTGA come from the germline V gene. The CDR3 extends over 14 amino acids. CDR3 residues: CASSLTSIDTEAFF. CDR3 DNA: TGTGCCAGCAGCTTAACCTCTATAGACACTGAAGCTTTCTTT.

This chain connects TRBV18 to TRBJ2-5; D gene ambiguous. Matching the DNA end better, TRBJ2-7 makes the J call doubtful. The CDR3 runs to 11 residues. Germline values: CDR1 KGHSH, CDR2 LQKENI. CDR3 bases: TGTGCCAGCTCACCCGACTACGAGCAGTACTTC. Its translation is CASSPDYEQYF.